This T cell receptor beta chain was identified during a study of naive and memory T cell subsets. Study results and caveats: Gini index rose across naive, CM, EM and EMRA in CD4 and CD8.

This CDR3 is built from 13 residues. Trimming left V 0 bases short and J 12 bases short, with 17 bases between. Germline V gives CDR1 SQVTM, CDR2 ANQGSEA. Two oligonucleotides, mixed equimolar, formed the beta constant-region primer covering TRBC1 and TRBC2. Nested alpha and beta constant-region primers with the SP2 primer drove four PCR rounds on ligated cDNA. Using its own MiXCR run on the UMI-ligation and nested PCR reads, TCRdb lists one record per CDR3 protein. The repertoire has roughly 80,000 distinct CDR3 sequences, around 9% of them found once; the top ten carry 1.2%. Regarding this clonotype: What it binds is not known.

The TCR sequence derives from a human donor in good health. What was sequenced was naive CD8+ T cells from blood. V gene TRBV29-1 combines with J gene TRBJ1-2; weak D call: TRBD1 (5 bases). CDR3 nucleotides: TGCAGCGTTGAAGATCGAACTTGGAGGGGCGACACCTTC. Protein product: CSVEDRTWRGDTF.